The present T cell receptor (beta chain) was sequenced within a study of cytomegalovirus exposure and HLA in healthy donors. Use of 60 Vbeta and 13 Jbeta primers characterized the PCR. The assay was immunoSEQ multiplex PCR, and TCRdb's table has in-frame clones only and misses some. The data show about 90,000 clones, roughly 84% seen once. Germline CDR1 and CDR2: MNHEY and SMNVEV (reference sequence). V lost 6 bases to trimming and J lost 5 bases; unmatched junction nucleotides: 7. The CDR3 has 14 amino acids. The material sequenced was PBMCs. This clonotype originated in a young man in good health and CMV-seronegative. The V and J genes are TRBV27 and TRBJ2-4; TRBD1 matches 7 bases. CDR3 sequence: CASRRTGVENIQYF. The CDR3 DNA follows: TGTGCCAGCAGAAGGACAGGTGTGGAAAACATTCAGTACTTC.